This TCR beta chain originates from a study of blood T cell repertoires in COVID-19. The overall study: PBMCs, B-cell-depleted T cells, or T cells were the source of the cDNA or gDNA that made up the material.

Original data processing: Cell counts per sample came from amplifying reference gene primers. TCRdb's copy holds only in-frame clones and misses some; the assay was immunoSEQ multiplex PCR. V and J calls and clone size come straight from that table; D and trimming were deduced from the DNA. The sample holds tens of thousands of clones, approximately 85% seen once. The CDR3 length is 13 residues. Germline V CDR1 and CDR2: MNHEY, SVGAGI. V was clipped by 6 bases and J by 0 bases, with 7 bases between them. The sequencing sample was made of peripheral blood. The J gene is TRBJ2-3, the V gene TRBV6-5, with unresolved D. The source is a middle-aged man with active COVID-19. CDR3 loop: CASRVTSTDTQYF. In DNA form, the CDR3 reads TGTGCCAGCAGGGTAACTAGCACAGATACGCAGTATTTT.